Following are 30 T cell receptor beta chains from one sample sequenced in a study of metastatic and nonmetastatic thyroid tumors. TCRdb re-called the PCR reads through MiXCR. The sample holds about 34,000 clones, less than 40% seen once. Thyroid surgery was performed in patients who had received no treatment beforehand. Sequenced input: tumor tissue. These receptors were taken from a female donor with papillary thyroid cancer or a benign thyroid nodule (not recorded which). Some clones in this sample may be carry-over from other donors' samples.

This clone was detected only a few times. The V and J genes are TRBV2 and TRBJ1-3, with D possibly matching TRBD1 (5 bases). This CDR3 is 14 amino acids long. Per germline, CDR1 SNHLY and CDR2 FYNNEI. The V gene lost 2 bases and the J gene lost 0 bases, with 5 bases spanning the gap. The CDR3 DNA sequence: TGTGCCAGCAGTGAACAGGGCTCTGGAAACACCATATATTTT. Translation gives CASSEQGSGNTIYF.

The chain links TRBV7-2 to TRBJ1-1, with TRBD1 identical over 7 bases. The CDR3 runs to 14 residues. Trimming took 5 bases from V and 6 from J; bases not matched to a gene: 9. CDR1 SGHTA and CDR2 FQGNSA come from the germline V gene. The CDR3 spells CASSTGQAFAEAFF. CDR3 nucleotide sequence: TGTGCCAGCAGCACCGGACAGGCGTTCGCTGAAGCTTTCTTT.

This clone came up a few times. The gene calls are TRBV7-6 and TRBJ2-1; TRBD1 aligns across 9 bases. The CDR3 totals 14 residues. Germline CDR1 reads SGHVS; CDR2 reads FNYEAQ. The V gene end was trimmed by 3 bases and the J gene end by 7 bases; junction bases not matched to a gene: 4. CDR3 residues: CASSFLTGGNEQFF. The CDR3 DNA reads TGTGCCAGCAGCTTTCTGACAGGGGGTAATGAGCAGTTCTTC. The full variable domain, its missing parts supplied by reference TRBV7-6 and TRBJ2-1, is GAGVSQSPRYKVTKRGQDVALRCDPISGHVSLYWYRQALGQGPEFLTYFNYEAQQDKSGLPNDRFSAERPEGSISTLTIQRTEQRDSAMYRCASSFLTGGNEQFFGPGTRLTVL.

This clone has just a few counts. The rearrangement uses TRBV19 and TRBJ2-5; TRBD1 is a possible D gene (5 bases). From germline, CDR1 is LNHDA and CDR2 SQIVND (reference sequence). This CDR3 contains 14 residues. V was shortened by 8 bases and J by 4 bases, with 17 bases between the two germline ends. CDR3 bases: TGTGCCAGTGCCCCCTCGTCTAGGGGAGAGACCCAGTACTTC. Its protein product is CASAPSSRGETQYF.

This clone was counted between two and nine times. V is TRBV19 and J is TRBJ1-2; D remains ambiguous. The CDR3 totals 13 residues. Looked up from germline, CDR1 is LNHDA and CDR2 is SQIVND (reference sequence). V was trimmed by 7 bases and J by 4 bases, leaving 13 bases between them. The CDR3 region has the DNA TGTGCCAGTATAGAGAGGAGAGGCTATGGCTACACCTTC. Its protein is CASIERRGYGYTF.

The rearrangement links TRBV28 to TRBJ1-2; D unclear. Trimming took off 2 bases at V and 4 bases at J, with 14 bases between the two ends. CDR1 MDHEN and CDR2 SYDVKM come from the germline V gene. The CDR3 sequence is 15 residues long. Here the CDR3 reads CASSLQAVILYGYTF. CDR3 DNA: TGTGCCAGCAGTTTACAGGCTGTGATCCTCTATGGCTACACCTTC.

Worth noting for this clone: The sample has other DNA sequences that encode this CDR3 too. This chain connects TRBV5-1 to TRBJ1-2, with TRBD1 as a possible D gene (5 bases). This CDR3 is built from 14 residues. The germline CDR1 and CDR2 sequences are SGHRS and YFSETQ. Trimming left V 0 bases short and J 2 bases short, with 8 bases between. The CDR3, as DNA: TGCGCCAGCAGCTTGGAGGGGAGAAACTATGGCTACACCTTC. Amino acids: CASSLEGRNYGYTF.

The V call is TRBV9, the J call TRBJ2-3; the match to TRBD1 covers 10 bases. CDR3 length equals 18 residues. CDR1 is SGDLS and CDR2 is YYNGEE in the germline V gene. The V and J ends lost 2 bases and 2 bases, in that order; junction bases with no gene match: 11. The CDR3 DNA reads as TGTGCCAGCAGCGTCTCACAAGACAGGGGGCGTAACACAGATACGCAGTATTTT. Its translation is CASSVSQDRGRNTDTQYF.

This clone has just one count. The chain combines TRBV4-1 with TRBJ2-3; D is uncertain. CDR1 is MGHRA, CDR2 YSYEKL, per germline. The CDR3 contains 13 residues. Trimming pared 2 bases from V and 6 bases from J, leaving 9 bases between. The CDR3 sequence: CASSQRVRDTQYF. The CDR3 DNA reads as TGCGCCAGCAGCCAAAGGGTGAGGGATACGCAGTATTTT.

This clone turned up a few times. CDR3 sequence (DNA): TGTGCCATCAGCGGCACCTCCTACAATGAGCAGTTCTTC. Translation gives CAISGTSYNEQFF. This chain links TRBV10-3 with TRBJ2-1, with D unclear. The length of the CDR3 is 13 residues. Trimming shortened V by 6 bases and J by 0 bases, and 6 bases separated the two germline ends. Germline CDR1 and CDR2: ENHRY and SYGVKD.

The chain employs TRBV5-6 and TRBJ1-2, with TRBD1 identical over 10 bases. Per germline, CDR1 SGHDT and CDR2 YYEEEE. The CDR3 has 16 amino acids. Losses at the gene ends were 4 bases for V and 4 bases for J; bases not matched to a gene: 10. This chain's CDR3 is CASSPTGGEEAYGYTF. CDR3 bases: TGTGCCAGCAGCCCGACAGGGGGCGAGGAAGCCTATGGCTACACCTTC.

This clone has a handful of counts. The chain has TRBV12-3 or TRBV12-4 and TRBJ2-6; D is ambiguous. The V end lost 1 base, the J end lost 3 bases, and 1 base lay between the germline ends. The CDR3 consists of 13 residues. CDR3 sequence: CASSLDGANVLTF. In DNA, the CDR3 is TGTGCCAGCAGTTTAGATGGGGCCAACGTCCTGACTTTC.

The J gene is TRBJ1-6, the V gene TRBV5-1; D is perhaps TRBD1 (6 bases). In germline, CDR1 is SGHRS, CDR2 YFSETQ. The V and J ends lost 5 bases and 7 bases respectively, with 16 bases between them. The CDR3 covers 15 residues. The CDR3 loop is CASRRSGQVNSPLHF. DNA of the CDR3: TGCGCCAGCAGAAGATCGGGACAAGTAAATTCACCCCTCCACTTT.

There are a few counts of this clone. The chain has TRBV12-3 or TRBV12-4 and TRBJ1-1; TRBD1 aligns across 7 bases. V was pared by 2 bases and J by 4 bases, with 1 base of the junction left unmatched. This CDR3 comprises 13 residues. The CDR3 reads CASSLQGGTEAFF. The CDR3 region has the DNA TGTGCCAGCAGTTTACAGGGGGGCACTGAAGCTTTCTTT.

This clone showed up just a few times. The chain combines TRBV10-3 with TRBJ2-3; possibly TRBD1 or TRBD2 for D (6 bases each). The CDR3 has 12 amino acids. V was trimmed by 11 bases and J by 1 base, leaving 10 bases between them. Germline CDR1 ENHRY, CDR2 SYGVKD. Here the CDR3 reads CAVRGGTDTQYF. DNA of the CDR3: TGTGCCGTGAGGGGGGGCACAGATACGCAGTATTTT.

The DNA of the CDR3 is TGCGCCAGCAGCTTGGGAGGGGGCCAGATTGAAGCTTTCTTT. Translating it yields CASSLGGGQIEAFF. The V gene is TRBV5-1, the J gene TRBJ1-1, with 7 bases fitting TRBD1. There are 14 residues in the CDR3. After removal of 0 bases from V and 7 bases from J, the junction contained 6 bases not matched to a gene. Germline loops: CDR1 SGHRS, CDR2 YFSETQ.

The chain is built from TRBV4-1 and TRBJ2-3; D may correspond to TRBD1 or TRBD2 (5 bases each). This CDR3 region has 15 residues. V was shortened by 5 bases and J by 0 bases, with 12 bases between the two germline ends. Germline values: CDR1 MGHRA, CDR2 YSYEKL. The CDR3 reads CASSVVWGSTDTQYF. The CDR3 DNA follows: TGCGCCAGCAGCGTTGTGTGGGGGAGCACAGATACGCAGTATTTT.

Turning to this clone: The conserved final phenylalanine or tryptophan is absent from the CDR3, which likely points to a read error. Because the CDR3's place on the DNA is in doubt, the DNA is left out and the CDR3 is given as listed by TCRdb. V usage is TRBV7-2 and J usage is TRBJ2-1. Per the germline V gene, CDR1 is SGHTA and CDR2 is FQGNSA. The CDR3 is 8 residues long, ends included. CDR3 region: CASSLAPS.

This clone appeared a few times. The V and J genes are TRBV6-5 and TRBJ2-7; 9 bases fit TRBD1. The germline CDR1 and CDR2 sequences are MNHEY and SVGAGI. V was pared by 2 bases and J by 4 bases, with 12 bases of the junction left unmatched. The CDR3 totals 17 residues. The CDR3 sequence is CASSYRGGQGVSYEQYF. The CDR3 DNA reads as TGTGCCAGCAGTTACCGTGGGGGACAGGGAGTCTCTTACGAGCAGTACTTC.

This clone occurred a few times. The chain recombines TRBV10-3 with TRBJ2-1; the D gene is possibly TRBD2 (5 bases). The CDR3 runs to 12 residues. Germline CDR1 reads ENHRY; CDR2 reads SYGVKD. Deletions cut 4 bases from V and 9 bases from J, with 10 bases between. CDR3 nucleotide sequence: TGTGCCATCAGTGCGGGGATGGCTGAGCAGTTCTTC. The encoded protein is CAISAGMAEQFF.

The rearrangement joins TRBV10-3 to TRBJ2-6, with 9 bases aligning to TRBD1. Trimming cost V 4 bases and J 3 bases; bases outside gene matches: 1. This CDR3 is built from 15 residues. Germline V lookup: CDR1 ENHRY, CDR2 SYGVKD. The CDR3 DNA is TGTGCCATCAGTGGGGACAGGGTTGGGGCCAACGTCCTGACTTTC. This codes for CAISGDRVGANVLTF.

This clone showed up just a few times. Other DNA sequences within the sample encode an identical CDR3. The V gene is TRBV28, the J gene TRBJ2-5; the D call may be TRBD1 or TRBD2 (5 bases each). V lost 8 bases and J 5 bases, leaving 15 bases between the germline ends. Per germline, CDR1 MDHEN and CDR2 SYDVKM. CDR3 length: 13 residues. The CDR3 sequence: CASHGPWGETQYF. CDR3 nucleotides: TGTGCCAGCCATGGACCGTGGGGGGAGACCCAGTACTTC.

CDR3 DNA: TGTGCCAGCAGGGTACAGGGTGTGTTGTACAATGAGCAGTTCTTC. Amino acid sequence: CASRVQGVLYNEQFF. This chain connects TRBV6-1 to TRBJ2-1; D is perhaps TRBD1 (6 bases). Trimming pared 6 bases from V and 4 bases from J, leaving 16 bases between. CDR1 MNHNS and CDR2 SASEGT come from the germline V gene. The CDR3 length is 15 residues.

This clone was seen a handful of times. J is TRBJ1-1 and V is TRBV28, with 7 bases identical to TRBD1. Germline loops: CDR1 MDHEN, CDR2 SYDVKM. There are 14 residues in the CDR3. V lost 6 bases and J lost 6; bases outside the gene matches: 10. CDR3 region: CASSPIRQGPEAFF. The CDR3 coding sequence is TGTGCCAGCAGCCCTATTAGACAGGGTCCTGAAGCTTTCTTT.

The V gene is TRBV16, the J gene TRBJ2-1; 8 bases fit TRBD1. The CDR3 is 18 amino acids. The ends lost 4 bases at V and 7 bases at J; junction bases unmatched: 18. Germline V gene data show CDR1 as KGHSY and CDR2 as FQNENV. The chain's CDR3 is CASSPLGAGTGGANEQFF. CDR3 sequence (DNA): TGTGCCAGCAGCCCCCTAGGGGCCGGGACAGGCGGGGCGAATGAGCAGTTCTTC.

The chain links TRBV3-1 to TRBJ1-2, with D possibly TRBD1 on 6 matching bases. This CDR3 spans 14 amino acids. Trimming took off 5 bases at V and 3 bases at J, with 13 bases between the two ends. Per germline, CDR1 LGHDT and CDR2 YNNKEL (reference sequence). As DNA, the CDR3 is TGTGCCAGCAGCTACCAACAGGGAGACTATGGCTACACCTTC. It encodes CASSYQQGDYGYTF.

This clone has only a few counts. V is TRBV30 and J is TRBJ1-2; TRBD1 matches at 11 bases. The germline gives CDR1 GTSNPN, CDR2 SVGIG (reference sequence). V lost 2 bases and J lost 8; bases outside the gene matches: 7. The CDR3 has 14 residues. The CDR3 DNA follows: TGTGCCTGGAGTAAAGGACAGGGGGCTCTCGGCTACACCTTC. This translates into CAWSKGQGALGYTF.

The CDR3 is CASSQVGRRGGELFF. In DNA form, the CDR3 reads TGTGCCAGCAGCCAAGTAGGTCGAAGAGGCGGGGAGCTGTTTTTT. The gene calls are TRBV3-1 and TRBJ2-2, with unresolved D. This CDR3 is 15 amino acids long. Germline V gene lookup returns CDR1 LGHDT and CDR2 YNNKEL (reference sequence). V lost 1 base, J lost 7 bases, and 13 bases lay in between.

With respect to this clone: A read error may account for a junction end that differs from germline. The chain couples TRBV5-1 to TRBJ2-6; unclear D gene. Germline CDR1 is SGHRS and CDR2 is YFSETQ. The CDR3 is made up of 15 amino acids. CDR3 sequence reads: CASSLSLSVANVLTF. As DNA, the CDR3 is TGCGCCAGCAGCTTGTCGCTCTCTGTGGCCAACGTCCTGACTTTC.

The chain is built from TRBV5-1 and TRBJ2-3; perhaps TRBD2 as D (6 bases). Germline V CDR1 and CDR2: SGHRS, YFSETQ. The CDR3 runs 15 residues. Trimming cost V 4 bases and J 0 bases, with 12 bases left between them. The CDR3 coding sequence is TGCGCCAGCAGCAATAGCGGCCTTAGCACAGATACGCAGTATTTT. It translates to CASSNSGLSTDTQYF.